Below, 20 T cell receptor beta chains from the same sample are listed, as sequenced in a study of CD8+CD57+ T cells in acquired aplastic anemia. The sequenced patients had an expansion of CD8+CD57+ cells seen by flow cytometry. Profiling of TCR beta VDJ combinations and CDR3 sequences used genomic DNA as template. TCRdb re-called the reads with MiXCR, one entry per CDR3 protein. Among 200,000 to 250,000 distinct CDR3 sequences listed, around 49% were seen once. Source material: sorted CD4+, CD8+, or CD8+CD57+ T cells (not recorded which) from PBMCs. Receptors were obtained from a human donor with aplastic anemia.

The V call is TRBV7-2, the J call TRBJ2-3; 8 bases match TRBD2. The CDR3 has 19 amino acids. CDR1 is SGHTA and CDR2 is FQGNSA in the germline V gene. With V trimmed by 5 bases and J by 0 bases, 16 bases remained unmatched. The CDR3 nucleotides are TGTGCCAGCAGCAGACCGACCGGCACCTCTAGCGGGAGCACAGATACGCAGTATTTT. Translating gives CASSRPTGTSSGSTDTQYF.

The chain links TRBV7-2 to TRBJ2-7; D is perhaps TRBD1 (5 bases). Trimming took off 6 bases at V and 0 bases at J, with 12 bases between the two ends. CDR3 length equals 14 residues. Germline lookup yields CDR1 SGHTA and CDR2 FQGNSA. Here the CDR3 reads CASRDDSFSYEQYF. The CDR3 nucleotides read TGTGCCAGCAGAGATGACAGTTTCTCCTACGAGCAGTACTTC.

The rearrangement joins TRBV20-1 to TRBJ2-5, with 7 bases matching TRBD1. The ends lost 6 bases at V and 2 bases at J; junction bases unmatched: 9. The CDR3 contains 14 residues. CDR1 is DFQATT, CDR2 SNEGSKA, per germline (reference sequence). The DNA for the CDR3 is TGCAGTGCAAGGACGGACAGGTGGCAAGAGACCCAGTACTTC. Protein product: CSARTDRWQETQYF.

This clonotype was detected many times. The chain joins TRBV9 to TRBJ1-6, with 7 bases aligning to TRBD1. CDR3 length: 15 residues. The J segment lost 6 bases and the V segment lost 0 bases, leaving 3 bases of the junction unmatched. The germline V gene has CDR1 SGDLS and CDR2 YYNGEE. The CDR3 loop is CASSVERGPNSPLHF. The CDR3 DNA follows: TGTGCCAGCAGCGTAGAAAGGGGGCCTAATTCACCCCTCCACTTT.

This clonotype has ten or more counts. The chain carries TRBV5-1 and TRBJ1-1; D is uncertain. V lost 7 bases, J lost 0 bases, and 13 bases lay in between. CDR1 and CDR2 from the germline V gene are SGHRS and YFSETQ. The CDR3 has 14 residues. CDR3 in amino acids: CASAASQLNTEAFF. The CDR3 region has the DNA TGCGCCAGCGCTGCTAGCCAGCTGAACACTGAAGCTTTCTTT.

Remarks on this clonotype: One junction end does not reproduce the germline sequence, and a read error may be involved. The chain combines TRBV30 with TRBJ1-1, with D tentatively TRBD1 (5 bases). CDR1 and CDR2 (germline): GTSNPN, SVGIG (reference sequence). The CDR3 is made up of 14 amino acids. The CDR3 nucleotides read TGTGCCTGGAGTGTACTGGGGAGAACAGGTGAAGCTCTCTTT. Translation: CAWSVLGRTGEALF.

The V gene is TRBV19, the J gene TRBJ1-2; the D gene is possibly TRBD1 (5 bases). Deletions cut 5 bases from V and 3 bases from J, with 16 bases between. Germline CDR1 and CDR2: LNHDA and SQIVND (reference sequence). CDR3 length: 15 residues. This CDR3 is CASSSWDRLHYGYTF. For the CDR3, the DNA is TGTGCCAGTAGTTCCTGGGACCGACTCCACTATGGCTACACCTTC.

This rearrangement joins TRBV9 to TRBJ2-5; TRBD2 matches at 10 bases. CDR1 SGDLS and CDR2 YYNGEE come from the germline V gene. V was clipped by 0 bases and J by 3 bases; unmatched bases: 11. The CDR3 is made up of 18 amino acids. The CDR3 loop is CASSVGGAGGGIEETQYF. The CDR3 DNA is TGTGCCAGCAGCGTAGGAGGAGCGGGGGGGGGTATTGAAGAGACCCAGTACTTC.

This clonotype was observed a single time. This may be a read error: a much more frequent sequence differs by one nucleotide. The CDR3 DNA reads TGTGTCAGCAGTTTCTCGACTAGCGGCAAGGATACGCAGTATTTT. Translated, it gives CVSSFSTSGKDTQYF. V and J are TRBV6-6 and TRBJ2-3; 9 nucleotides line up with TRBD2. CDR3 length: 15 residues. CDR1 and CDR2 (germline): MNHNY, SVGAGI (reference sequence).

The V and J genes are TRBV2 and TRBJ1-3; 11 nucleotides align to TRBD1. The CDR3 is 15 amino acids. In germline, CDR1 is SNHLY, CDR2 FYNNEI. After removal of 5 bases from V and 3 bases from J, the junction contained 3 bases not matched to a gene. CDR3 sequence reads: CASSSGQGVGNTIYF. The CDR3, as DNA: TGTGCCAGCAGTTCGGGACAGGGGGTTGGAAACACCATATATTTT.

This clonotype has ten or more counts. The V and J genes are TRBV19 and TRBJ1-2, with TRBD1 matching 7 bases. This CDR3 is 13 amino acids long. Germline V gene sequence: CDR1 LNHDA, CDR2 SQIVND (reference sequence). Unmatched junction bases numbered 5, after V lost 2 bases and J lost 8 bases. CDR3 in amino acids: CASSIRGGWGYTF. Here the CDR3 DNA reads TGTGCCAGTAGTATAAGAGGGGGCTGGGGCTACACCTTC.

This chain connects TRBV10-3 to TRBJ2-6; 8 nucleotides match TRBD2. The V gene's germline CDR1 is ENHRY and CDR2 SYGVKD. This CDR3 has 18 amino acids. The V segment lost 10 bases and the J segment 0 bases; nucleotides outside the gene matches: 14. The CDR3 bases are TGTGCCACCGGGAGGGCAAGGGGGGGGACCTCTGGGGCCAACGTCCTGACTTTC. Protein product: CATGRARGGTSGANVLTF.

This clonotype was observed many times. The DNA for the CDR3 is TGCAGTGCTAGGGATGGGACAAGGGTCTACAATGAGCAGTTCTTC. It encodes CSARDGTRVYNEQFF. The gene calls are TRBV20-1 and TRBJ2-1; TRBD1 might be the D (6 bases). CDR1 DFQATT and CDR2 SNEGSKA come from the germline V gene (reference sequence). Trimming pared 3 bases from V and 3 bases from J, leaving 15 bases between. The CDR3 covers 15 residues.

This chain joins TRBV10-3 and TRBJ1-1; D is possibly TRBD1 (6 bases). Trimming left V 10 bases short and J 1 base short, with 16 bases between. The CDR3 consists of 14 residues. Per the germline V gene, CDR1 is ENHRY and CDR2 is SYGVKD. CDR3 amino acids: CATHAGGRNTEAFF. In nucleotides, the CDR3 is TGTGCCACCCACGCCGGGGGCCGGAACACTGAAGCTTTCTTT.

Ten or more counts support this clonotype. The CDR3 reads CASSPNSGGEAQYF. DNA of the CDR3: TGTGCCAGCTCTCCAAATTCAGGGGGTGAGGCCCAGTACTTC. The J gene is TRBJ2-5, the V gene TRBV2, with 7 bases aligning to TRBD1. Germline V lookup: CDR1 SNHLY, CDR2 FYNNEI. This CDR3 has 14 residues. V was pared by 8 bases and J by 9 bases, with 15 bases of the junction left unmatched.

The chain recombines TRBV12-5 with TRBJ1-2, with D perhaps TRBD1 (6 bases). The CDR3 spans 12 residues. Germline CDR1 is LGHNT and CDR2 is FRNRAP. The CDR3 DNA reads TGTGCCAGCTACCGACAGGACTATGGCTACACCTTC. Its translation is CASYRQDYGYTF.

The rearrangement links TRBV20-1 to TRBJ2-7; 7 bases fit TRBD2. The CDR3 has 13 amino acids. V lost 3 bases, J lost 0 bases, and 2 bases stayed unmatched. Germline V lookup: CDR1 DFQATT, CDR2 SNEGSKA (reference sequence). CDR3 residues: CSARRTSSYEQYF. The DNA of the CDR3 is TGCAGTGCTAGGAGGACTAGCTCCTACGAGCAGTACTTC.

Only one count was recorded for this clonotype. V gene TRBV7-8 combines with J gene TRBJ2-7; D assignment may be TRBD1 or TRBD2 (5 bases each). The germline V and J ends were trimmed by 1 base and 11 bases, with 18 bases remaining between them. The CDR3 extends over 14 amino acids. In germline, CDR1 is SGHVS, CDR2 FQNEAQ. This chain's CDR3 is CASSLEGSGNGEYF. The DNA for the CDR3 is TGTGCCAGCAGCTTAGAGGGGTCGGGGAACGGGGAGTACTTC.

The chain joins TRBV15 to TRBJ2-7; 8 nucleotides align to TRBD1. The CDR3 loop spans 13 amino acids. Germline loops: CDR1 LNHNV, CDR2 YYDKDF (reference sequence). The V segment lost 4 bases and the J segment 3 bases; nucleotides outside the gene matches: 2. CDR3 bases: TGTGCCACCAGCATGGACAGGGACTACGAGCAGTACTTC. Its translation: CATSMDRDYEQYF.

This clonotype was picked up many times. This chain connects TRBV5-1 to TRBJ1-1, with 9 bases fitting TRBD1. V gave up 3 bases and J gave up 5 bases; unmatched junction bases: 11. Germline V gene sequence: CDR1 SGHRS, CDR2 YFSETQ. This CDR3 is built from 16 residues. CDR3 residues: CASSSSTGQGITEAFF. The CDR3 DNA follows: TGCGCCAGCAGCTCTTCGACGGGACAGGGAATTACTGAAGCTTTCTTT.